Below, 10 T cell receptor beta chains from the same sample are listed, as sequenced in a study of beta chain features in type 1 diabetes. Study-level findings and limits: Type 1 diabetes patients had TCRB CDR3s that were shorter (moderately but significantly so) in all four CD4+ subsets.

Antigen specificity for these receptors is unknown. cDNA synthesis used the whole RNA isolate, giving expressed TCRB sequences. Generated by immunoSEQ multiplex PCR, the TCRdb table keeps only in-frame clones and is missing some. The data show under 200,000 clones, about 9.4% seen once. The sequenced material came from central memory CD4+ T cells from blood. These receptors came from a young man with type 1 diabetes.

This clone has a handful of counts. V gene TRBV18 combines with J gene TRBJ2-1, with TRBD2 matching over 10 bases. The CDR3 length is 16 residues. The trim removed 3 bases at V and 0 bases at J, leaving 2 bases unmatched. Germline-derived CDR1 and CDR2 are KGHSH and LQKENI. For the CDR3, the DNA is TGTGCCAGCTCACCCTCTAGCGGGAGCTCCTACAATGAGCAGTTCTTC. This gives the protein CASSPSSGSSYNEQFF.

The J gene is TRBJ2-2, the V gene TRBV7-2, with 8 bases lining up with TRBD2. The V gene's germline CDR1 is SGHTA and CDR2 FQGNSA. The CDR3 spans 14 residues. Trimming cost V 5 bases and J 5 bases; bases outside gene matches: 4. The CDR3 sequence: CASSRSSGTGELFF. CDR3 bases: TGTGCCAGCAGCCGATCTAGCGGGACCGGGGAGCTGTTTTTT.

This clone appeared a few times. The chain employs TRBV25-1 and TRBJ2-5; D might be TRBD1 (6 bases). The V and J ends lost 2 bases and 5 bases respectively, with 18 bases between them. There are 16 residues in the CDR3. Germline CDR1 reads MGHDK; CDR2 reads SYGVNS. The CDR3 is CASSESFGRGSETQYF. CDR3 DNA sequence: TGTGCCAGCAGTGAAAGTTTTGGCAGGGGTTCGGAGACCCAGTACTTC.

This chain joins TRBV28 and TRBJ2-1, with D possibly TRBD1 on 6 matching bases. The CDR3 is 14 residues long. Trimming removed 3 bases at V and 9 bases at J, with 15 bases between. Germline CDR1 MDHEN, CDR2 SYDVKM. The CDR3 loop is CASSFLDSFSEQFF. In DNA form, the CDR3 reads TGTGCCAGCAGTTTTTTGGACAGTTTTAGTGAGCAGTTCTTC.

CDR3 sequence: CASSKDKYNEQFF. In nucleotides, the CDR3 is TGTGCCAGTAGCAAGGACAAGTACAATGAGCAGTTCTTC. The V and J genes are TRBV19 and TRBJ2-1; possible D gene TRBD1, 5 bases. V gave up 6 bases and J gave up 4 bases, with 10 bases separating them. This CDR3 region has 13 residues. Looked up from germline, CDR1 is LNHDA and CDR2 is SQIVND (reference sequence).

The chain employs TRBV7-7 and TRBJ2-2, with D perhaps matching TRBD1 (5 bases). This CDR3 has 13 amino acids. The V gene's germline CDR1 is SSHAT and CDR2 FNYEAQ (reference sequence). CDR3 region: CASQQGNTGELFF. CDR3 in DNA: TGTGCTAGCCAGCAGGGGAACACCGGGGAGCTGTTTTTT.

This chain joins TRBV6-6 and TRBJ2-3; 8 bases are a match to TRBD1. The CDR3 spans 16 residues. Germline CDR1 and CDR2: MNHNY and SVGAGI (reference sequence). J lost 2 bases, V lost 6 bases, and 10 bases had no gene match. The CDR3 sequence is CASSPLGQGLTDTQYF. The CDR3 DNA reads as TGTGCCAGCAGCCCCCTCGGACAGGGTCTCACAGATACGCAGTATTTT.

There are a few counts of this clone. This chain joins TRBV4-3 and TRBJ1-4; no definite D call. CDR1 and CDR2 (germline): LGHNA, YSLEER. This CDR3 has 15 amino acids. Between the trimmed V and J ends, which lost 4 bases and 8 bases, there was a span of 17 bases. Written as DNA, the CDR3 is TGCGCCAGCAGCCCCGGGGAGACCGTTTCCGAAAAACTGTTTTTT. Translated: CASSPGETVSEKLFF.

This rearrangement joins TRBV18 to TRBJ1-1; weak D call: TRBD1 (5 bases). Germline CDR1 reads KGHSH; CDR2 reads LQKENI. This CDR3 spans 13 amino acids. Trimming cost V 4 bases and J 3 bases, with 9 bases left between them. The CDR3 is CASSQGHDTEAFF. The CDR3 DNA follows: TGTGCCAGCTCACAGGGGCATGACACTGAAGCTTTCTTT. Together with reference TRBV18 and TRBJ1-1, the CDR3 gives the full variable domain: NAGVMQNPRHLVRRRGQEARLRCSPMKGHSHVYWYRQLPEEGLKFMVYLQKENIIDESGMPKERFSAEFPKEGPSILRIQQVVRGDSAAYFCASSQGHDTEAFFGQGTRLTVV.

In this sample, this clone turned up a few times. The chain joins TRBV6-1 to TRBJ2-7; 8 nucleotides agree with TRBD1. Trimming cost V 6 bases and J 7 bases; bases outside gene matches: 8. The CDR3 covers 13 residues. From germline, CDR1 is MNHNS and CDR2 SASEGT. For the CDR3, the DNA is TGTGCCAGCAGGGTCCAGGGGGCTAGAGAGCAGTACTTC. It codes for CASRVQGAREQYF.